This T cell receptor (beta chain) was sequenced for a study of blood T cell repertoires in COVID-19. Overall study context: Spain, Italy and the United States supplied samples that represented acute and convalescent COVID-19. The cDNA or gDNA used as material had been derived from T cells, B-cell-depleted T cells, or PBMCs.

CDR1 and CDR2 (germline): MNHNY, SVGAGI (reference sequence). The CDR3 length is 13 residues. The V gene lost 6 bases and the J gene lost 6 bases, with 14 bases spanning the gap. Seattle patients were enrolled during active infection and followed longitudinally. Original data processing: How many nucleated cells were present was estimated from reference gene primer amplification. Only in-frame clones appear in the TCRdb table, and some are missing; sequencing was by immunoSEQ multiplex PCR. For V, J and clone size, that table is used; D and trimming come from the DNA. The data show about 150,000 clones, with about 80% seen just once and roughly an eighth held by the top ten.

The receptor's source is a woman in her sixties with COVID-19, enrolled during active disease. This chain links TRBV6-6 with TRBJ1-1, with D possibly TRBD1 on 6 matching bases. Specimen: peripheral blood. The CDR3 spells CASRTLAGAEAFF. The CDR3, as DNA: TGTGCCAGCAGGACTCTCGCAGGGGCTGAAGCTTTCTTT.